This T cell receptor beta chain is from a study of cytomegalovirus exposure and HLA in healthy donors. Whole-study results and caveats: Cytomegalovirus-associated status was assigned to 164 TCR beta chains.

In the PCR, 60 Vbeta and 13 Jbeta primers were used. Only in-frame clones appear in the TCRdb table, and some are missing; sequencing was by immunoSEQ multiplex PCR. This table holds fewer than 85,000 clones, 60% to 85% found once. Germline assignment: CDR1 LGHNA and CDR2 YSLEER. V lost 4 bases to trimming and J lost 4 bases; unmatched junction nucleotides: 7. The CDR3 has 16 residues. To note about this clone: Its target is not known.

The origin of this receptor is a male donor in good health and CMV-seropositive. The chain combines TRBV4-3 with TRBJ2-3, with 11 bases fitting TRBD2. Sequenced material: PBMCs. The CDR3 here is CASSPNSGGAADTQYF. The CDR3 DNA is TGCGCCAGCAGCCCGAATAGCGGGGGGGCCGCAGATACGCAGTATTTT.